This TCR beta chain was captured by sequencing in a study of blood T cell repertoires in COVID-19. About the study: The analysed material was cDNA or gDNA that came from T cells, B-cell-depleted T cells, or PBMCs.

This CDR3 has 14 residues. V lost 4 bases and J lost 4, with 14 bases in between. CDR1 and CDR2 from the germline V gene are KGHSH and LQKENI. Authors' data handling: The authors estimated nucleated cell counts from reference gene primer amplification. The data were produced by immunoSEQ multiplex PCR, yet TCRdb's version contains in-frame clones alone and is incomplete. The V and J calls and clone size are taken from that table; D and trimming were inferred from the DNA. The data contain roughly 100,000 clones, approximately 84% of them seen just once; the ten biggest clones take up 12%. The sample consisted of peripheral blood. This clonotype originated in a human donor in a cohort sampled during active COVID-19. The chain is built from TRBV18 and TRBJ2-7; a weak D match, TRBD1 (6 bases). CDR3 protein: CASSLDNRVYEQYF. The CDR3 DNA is TGTGCCAGCTCACTTGACAACAGGGTTTACGAGCAGTACTTC. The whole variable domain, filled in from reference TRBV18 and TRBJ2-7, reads NAGVMQNPRHLVRRRGQEARLRCSPMKGHSHVYWYRQLPEEGLKFMVYLQKENIIDESGMPKERFSAEFPKEGPSILRIQQVVRGDSAAYFCASSLDNRVYEQYFGPGTRLTVT.